The present entry profiles one T cell receptor (beta chain) with its context. Antigen: not known. The V and J ends lost 5 bases and 2 bases, in that order; junction bases with no gene match: 7. Germline loops: CDR1 LNHDA, CDR2 SQIVND (reference sequence). CDR3 length equals 15 residues. The PCR was carried out with 60 Vbeta primers and 13 Jbeta primers. Profiled with immunoSEQ multiplex PCR; TCRdb holds only in-frame clones, not every one. The sample consists of around 150,000 clones, about 65% of them appearing once. The sample comes from a study of cytomegalovirus exposure and HLA in healthy donors. Findings of the study overall: TCR association rates varied by HLA locus in a later analysis, with DRB1 highest and HLA-C lowest. Some segments of the V type, notably TRBV6-2 and TRBV6-3, were excluded as indistinguishable.

The sample taken for sequencing was PBMCs. The chain has TRBV19 and TRBJ2-3, with 7 bases matching TRBD2. The origin of this receptor is a woman aged 25 to 39 in good health and CMV-seronegative. The CDR3 protein is CASSLRGTLTDTQYF. The DNA for the CDR3 is TGTGCCAGTAGTTTGCGGGGGACCCTCACAGATACGCAGTATTTT.